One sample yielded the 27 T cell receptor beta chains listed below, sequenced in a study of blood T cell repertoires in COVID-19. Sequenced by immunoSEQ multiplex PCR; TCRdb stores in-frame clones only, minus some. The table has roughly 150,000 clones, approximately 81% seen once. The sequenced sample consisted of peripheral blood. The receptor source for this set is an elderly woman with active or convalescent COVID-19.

CDR3 sequence: CAIFSGRAHEQFF. The CDR3 nucleotides are TGTGCCATTTTTAGCGGGAGGGCCCATGAGCAGTTCTTC. This rearrangement joins TRBV28 to TRBJ2-1; 11 bases line up with TRBD2. This CDR3 spans 13 amino acids. After removal of 10 bases from V and 8 bases from J, the junction contained 7 bases not matched to a gene. The germline V gene has CDR1 MDHEN and CDR2 SYDVKM.

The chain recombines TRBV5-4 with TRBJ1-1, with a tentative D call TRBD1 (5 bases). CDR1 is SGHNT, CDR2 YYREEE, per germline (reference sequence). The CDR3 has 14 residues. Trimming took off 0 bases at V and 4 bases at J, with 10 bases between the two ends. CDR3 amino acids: CASSLGGSSTEAFF. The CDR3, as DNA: TGTGCCAGCAGCTTGGGGGGCTCGAGCACTGAAGCTTTCTTT.

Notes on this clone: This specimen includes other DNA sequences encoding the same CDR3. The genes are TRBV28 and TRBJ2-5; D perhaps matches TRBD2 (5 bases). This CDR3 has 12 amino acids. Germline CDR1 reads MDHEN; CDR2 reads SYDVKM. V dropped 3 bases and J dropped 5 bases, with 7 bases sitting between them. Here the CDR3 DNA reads TGTGCCAGCAGTTTTCGGGATGAGACCCAGTACTTC. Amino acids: CASSFRDETQYF.

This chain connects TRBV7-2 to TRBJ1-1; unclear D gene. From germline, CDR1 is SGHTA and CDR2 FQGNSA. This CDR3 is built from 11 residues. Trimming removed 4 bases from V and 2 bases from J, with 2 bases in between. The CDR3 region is CASSSNTEAFF. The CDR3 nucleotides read TGTGCCAGCAGCTCAAACACTGAAGCTTTCTTT.

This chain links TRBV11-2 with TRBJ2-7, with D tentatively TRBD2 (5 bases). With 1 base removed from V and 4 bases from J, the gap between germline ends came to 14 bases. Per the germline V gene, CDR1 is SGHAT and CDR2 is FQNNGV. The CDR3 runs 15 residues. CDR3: CASSLVRGPRYEQYF. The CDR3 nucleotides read TGTGCCAGCAGCTTAGTCCGGGGTCCTAGATACGAGCAGTACTTC.

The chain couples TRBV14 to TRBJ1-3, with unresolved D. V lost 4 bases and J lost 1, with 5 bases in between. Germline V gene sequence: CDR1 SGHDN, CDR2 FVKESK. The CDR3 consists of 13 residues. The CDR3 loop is CASSLQSGNTIYF. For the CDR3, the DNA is TGTGCCAGCAGCCTACAATCTGGAAACACCATATATTTT.

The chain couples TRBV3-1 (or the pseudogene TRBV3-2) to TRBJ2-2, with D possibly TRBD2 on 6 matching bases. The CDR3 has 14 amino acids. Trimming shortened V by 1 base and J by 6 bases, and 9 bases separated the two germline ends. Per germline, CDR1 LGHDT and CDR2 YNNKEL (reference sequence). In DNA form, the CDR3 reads TGTGCCAGCAGCCAAGCCGGCGGGGCCGGGGAGCTGTTTTTT. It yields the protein CASSQAGGAGELFF.

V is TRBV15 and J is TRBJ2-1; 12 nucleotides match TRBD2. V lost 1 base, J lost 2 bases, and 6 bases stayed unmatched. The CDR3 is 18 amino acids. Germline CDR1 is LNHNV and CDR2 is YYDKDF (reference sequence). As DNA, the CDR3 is TGTGCCACCAGCAGAGGGCGGCTAGCGGGAGGGACCTACAATGAGCAGTTCTTC. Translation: CATSRGRLAGGTYNEQFF.

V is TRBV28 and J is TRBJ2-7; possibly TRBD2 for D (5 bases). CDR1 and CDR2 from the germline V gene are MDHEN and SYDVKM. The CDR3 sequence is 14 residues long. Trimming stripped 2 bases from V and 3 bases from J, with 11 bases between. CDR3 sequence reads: CASSLPSRDYEQYF. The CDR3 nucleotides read TGTGCCAGCAGTTTACCTAGCCGTGACTACGAGCAGTACTTC.

CDR3 in amino acids: CATAVRLYSGNTIYF. DNA for the CDR3: TGTGCCACCGCTGTGCGGCTATACTCTGGAAACACCATATATTTT. The chain joins TRBV2 to TRBJ1-3; D is unresolved. V was pared by 10 bases and J by 0 bases, with 16 bases between. Germline-derived CDR1 and CDR2 are SNHLY and FYNNEI. There are 15 residues in the CDR3.

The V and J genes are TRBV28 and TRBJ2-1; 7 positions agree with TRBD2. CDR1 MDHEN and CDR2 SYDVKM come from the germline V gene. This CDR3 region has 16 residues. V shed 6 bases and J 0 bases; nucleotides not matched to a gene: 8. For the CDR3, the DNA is TGTGCCAGCAGCACACTAGCGCCCAGCTCCTACAATGAGCAGTTCTTC. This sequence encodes CASSTLAPSSYNEQFF.

CDR3 DNA sequence: TGTGCCAGCAGCGTAGCGGCTAGCGGGAGGATGTACAATGAGCAGTTCTTC. It is translated as CASSVAASGRMYNEQFF. V is TRBV9 and J is TRBJ2-1, with TRBD2 identical over 11 bases. CDR1 is SGDLS and CDR2 is YYNGEE in the germline V gene. This CDR3 comprises 17 residues. J lost 4 bases, V lost 0 bases, and 6 bases had no gene match. The whole variable domain, filled in from reference TRBV9 and TRBJ2-1, reads DSGVTQTPKHLITATGQRVTLRCSPRSGDLSVYWYQQSLDQGLQFLIQYYNGEERAKGNILERFSAQQFPDLHSELNLSSLELGDSALYFCASSVAASGRMYNEQFFGPGTRLTVL.

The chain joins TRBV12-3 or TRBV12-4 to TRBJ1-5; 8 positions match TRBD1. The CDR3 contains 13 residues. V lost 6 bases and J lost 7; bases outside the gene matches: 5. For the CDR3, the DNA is TGTGCCAGCAGGGACAGGGAATACCAGCCCCAGCATTTT. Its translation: CASRDREYQPQHF.

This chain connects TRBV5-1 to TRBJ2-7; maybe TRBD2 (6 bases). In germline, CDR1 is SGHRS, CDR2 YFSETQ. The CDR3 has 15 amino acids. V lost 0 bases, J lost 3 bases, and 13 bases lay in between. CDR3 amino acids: CASSLGGDSRYEQYF. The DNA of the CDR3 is TGCGCCAGCAGCTTGGGGGGGGATTCCCGCTACGAGCAGTACTTC.

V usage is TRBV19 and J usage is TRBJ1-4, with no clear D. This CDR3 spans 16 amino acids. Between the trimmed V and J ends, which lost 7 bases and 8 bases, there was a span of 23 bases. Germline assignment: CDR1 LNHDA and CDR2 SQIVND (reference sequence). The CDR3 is CASNLRIHPGGEKLFF. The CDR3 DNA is TGTGCCAGTAACTTGAGGATCCACCCCGGCGGGGAAAAACTGTTTTTT. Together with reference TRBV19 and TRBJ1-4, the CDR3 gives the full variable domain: DGGITQSPKYLFRKEGQNVTLSCEQNLNHDAMYWYRQDPGQGLRLIYYSQIVNDFQKGDIAEGYSVSREKKESFPLTVTSAQKNPTAFYLCASNLRIHPGGEKLFFGSGTQLSVL.

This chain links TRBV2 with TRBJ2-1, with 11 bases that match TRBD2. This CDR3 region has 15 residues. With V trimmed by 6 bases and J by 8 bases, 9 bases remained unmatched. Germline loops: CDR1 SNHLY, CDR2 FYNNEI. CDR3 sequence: CASRKELAGVDEQFF. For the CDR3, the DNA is TGTGCCAGCAGGAAGGAACTAGCGGGAGTAGATGAGCAGTTCTTC.

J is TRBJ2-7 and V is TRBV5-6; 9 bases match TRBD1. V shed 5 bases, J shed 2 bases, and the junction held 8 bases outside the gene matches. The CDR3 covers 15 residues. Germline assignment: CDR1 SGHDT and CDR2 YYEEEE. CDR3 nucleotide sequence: TGTGCCAGCAGTCGGTCCGGGACAGGGACCTACGAGCAGTACTTC. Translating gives CASSRSGTGTYEQYF.

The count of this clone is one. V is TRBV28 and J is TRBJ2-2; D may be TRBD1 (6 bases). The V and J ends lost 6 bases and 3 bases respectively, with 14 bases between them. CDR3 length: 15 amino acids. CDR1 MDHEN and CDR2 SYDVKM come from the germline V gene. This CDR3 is CASSTGTWDTGELFF. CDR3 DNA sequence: TGTGCCAGCAGCACAGGGACCTGGGACACCGGGGAGCTGTTTTTT.

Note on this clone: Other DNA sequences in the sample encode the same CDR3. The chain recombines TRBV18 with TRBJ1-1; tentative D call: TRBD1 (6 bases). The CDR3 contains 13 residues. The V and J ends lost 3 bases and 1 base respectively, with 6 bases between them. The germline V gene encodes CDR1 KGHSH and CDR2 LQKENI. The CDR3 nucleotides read TGTGCCAGCTCACCGACAGGGAACACTGAAGCTTTCTTT. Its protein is CASSPTGNTEAFF. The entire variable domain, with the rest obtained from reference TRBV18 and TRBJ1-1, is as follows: NAGVMQNPRHLVRRRGQEARLRCSPMKGHSHVYWYRQLPEEGLKFMVYLQKENIIDESGMPKERFSAEFPKEGPSILRIQQVVRGDSAAYFCASSPTGNTEAFFGQGTRLTVV.

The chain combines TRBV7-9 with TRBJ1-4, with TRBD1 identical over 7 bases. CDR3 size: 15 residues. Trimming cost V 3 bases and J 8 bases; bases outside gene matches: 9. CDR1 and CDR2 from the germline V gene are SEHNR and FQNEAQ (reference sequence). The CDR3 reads CASSLSTGKLEKLFF. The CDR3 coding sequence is TGTGCCAGCAGCTTGTCGACAGGGAAGTTGGAAAAACTGTTTTTT.

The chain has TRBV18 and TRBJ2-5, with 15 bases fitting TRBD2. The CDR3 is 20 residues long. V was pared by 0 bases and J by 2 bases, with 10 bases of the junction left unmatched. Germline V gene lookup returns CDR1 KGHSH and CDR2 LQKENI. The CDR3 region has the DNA TGTGCCAGCTCACCACCCCTGGGGGGACTAGCGGGAGGTCCACAAGAGACCCAGTACTTC. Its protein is CASSPPLGGLAGGPQETQYF.

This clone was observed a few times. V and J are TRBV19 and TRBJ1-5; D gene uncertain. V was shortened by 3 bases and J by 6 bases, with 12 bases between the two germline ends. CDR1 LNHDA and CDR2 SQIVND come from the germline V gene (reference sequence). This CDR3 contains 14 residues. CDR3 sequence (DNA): TGTGCCAGTAGTATGGGAGGGTTCTTTCAGCCCCAGCATTTT. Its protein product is CASSMGGFFQPQHF. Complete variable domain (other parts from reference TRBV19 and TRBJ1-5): DGGITQSPKYLFRKEGQNVTLSCEQNLNHDAMYWYRQDPGQGLRLIYYSQIVNDFQKGDIAEGYSVSREKKESFPLTVTSAQKNPTAFYLCASSMGGFFQPQHFGDGTRLSIL.

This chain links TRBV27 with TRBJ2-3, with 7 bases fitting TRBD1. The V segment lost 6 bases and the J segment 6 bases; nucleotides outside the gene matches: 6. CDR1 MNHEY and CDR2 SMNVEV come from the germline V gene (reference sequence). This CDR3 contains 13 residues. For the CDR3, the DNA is TGTGCCAGCAGCCAACAGGGGTTGGATACGCAGTATTTT. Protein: CASSQQGLDTQYF.

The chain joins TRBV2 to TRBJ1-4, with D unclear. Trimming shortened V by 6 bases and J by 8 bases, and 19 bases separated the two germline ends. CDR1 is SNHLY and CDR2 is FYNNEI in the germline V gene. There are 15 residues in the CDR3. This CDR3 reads CASRAPAGREEKLFF. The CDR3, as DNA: TGTGCCAGCAGGGCCCCGGCGGGGAGAGAAGAAAAACTGTTTTTT.

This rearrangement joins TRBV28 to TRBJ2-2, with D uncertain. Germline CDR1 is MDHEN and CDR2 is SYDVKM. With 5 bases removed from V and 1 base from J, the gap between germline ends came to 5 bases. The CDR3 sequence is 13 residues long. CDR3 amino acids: CASSRQNTGELFF. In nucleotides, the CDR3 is TGTGCCAGCAGTCGACAGAACACCGGGGAGCTGTTTTTT.

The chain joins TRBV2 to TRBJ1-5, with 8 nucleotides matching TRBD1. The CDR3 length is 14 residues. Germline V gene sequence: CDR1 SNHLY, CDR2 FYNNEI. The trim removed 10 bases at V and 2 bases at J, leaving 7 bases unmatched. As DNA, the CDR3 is TGTGCCACGGGACAGGAGTCTGGCAATCAGCCCCAGCATTTT. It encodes CATGQESGNQPQHF.

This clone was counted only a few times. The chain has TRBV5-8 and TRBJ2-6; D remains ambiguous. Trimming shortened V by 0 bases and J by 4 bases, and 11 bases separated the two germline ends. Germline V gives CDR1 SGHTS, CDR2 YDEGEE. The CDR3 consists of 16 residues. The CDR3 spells CASSLAAVSGANVLTF. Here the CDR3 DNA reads TGTGCCAGCAGCTTGGCGGCGGTCTCAGGGGCCAACGTCCTGACTTTC.